These T cell receptor beta chains were read from a single sample in a study of technical replicates of blood from four donors. The table came from immunoSEQ multiplex PCR; TCRdb's copy has only in-frame clones and leaves some out. The table includes fewer than 85,000 clones, just under 95% detected once. The specimen sequenced was T cells isolated from PBMCs. The receptors shown here come from a human donor in good health. CDR3s include the opening cysteine and the closing phenylalanine or tryptophan. The D gene is left open where the match is weak. Not every row has a clone size; where given, it reads once, few, many or a size class.

D gene,clone size,V gene,J gene,CDR3 protein,CDR3 DNA
.,.,TRBV15,TRBJ2-5,CATRMEEETQYF,TGTGCCACCAGGATGGAGGAAGAGACCCAGTACTTC
.,.,TRBV5-1,TRBJ1-1,CASSLDLQGTEAFF,TGCGCCAGCAGCTTGGATCTGCAGGGTACTGAAGCTTTCTTT
TRBD2,.,TRBV29-1,TRBJ2-5,CSLTSGGALETQYF,TGCAGCCTAACTAGCGGGGGGGCTCTGGAGACCCAGTACTTC
TRBD1,.,TRBV29-1,TRBJ1-4,CSVKNTGGSNEKLFF,TGCAGCGTGAAGAATACAGGGGGCTCTAATGAAAAACTGTTTTTT
.,.,TRBV7-2,TRBJ1-2,CASSLSPGDYGYTF,TGTGCCAGCAGCTTATCTCCCGGGGACTATGGCTACACCTTC
.,.,TRBV6-5,TRBJ1-5,CASSSPYSNQPQHF,TGTGCCAGCAGTTCCCCGTATAGCAATCAGCCCCAGCATTTT
.,.,TRBV28,TRBJ2-7,CASSLGSGKYEQYF,TGTGCCAGCAGTTTAGGTAGCGGTAAGTACGAGCAGTACTTC
TRBD2,.,TRBV14,TRBJ2-5,CASSQEGRGRETQYF,TGTGCCAGCAGCCAAGAAGGGAGGGGCAGAGAGACCCAGTACTTC
.,.,TRBV15,TRBJ1-1,CATDDRTLNTEAFF,TGTGCCACCGACGACAGGACACTGAACACTGAAGCTTTCTTT
TRBD2,.,TRBV9,TRBJ2-3,CASSPTSRSTDTQYF,TGTGCCAGCAGCCCGACTAGCAGAAGCACAGATACGCAGTATTTT
.,.,TRBV7-9,TRBJ2-7,CASSLLQDSYEQYF,TGTGCCAGCAGCTTACTACAGGATTCCTACGAGCAGTACTTC
TRBD1,once,TRBV5-1,TRBJ1-2,CASSSGQGDPNYGYTF,TGCGCCAGCAGCTCGGGACAGGGGGACCCTAACTATGGCTACACCTTC
.,.,TRBV27,TRBJ2-7,CASSLWAAGIIYEQYF,TGTGCCAGCAGTTTATGGGCGGCGGGCATAATTTACGAGCAGTACTTC
TRBD1,.,TRBV29-1,TRBJ2-7,CSVEGQGYEQYF,TGCAGCGTCGAAGGACAGGGTTACGAGCAGTACTTC
.,.,TRBV5-1,TRBJ2-7,CASSLGQAVDEQYF,TGCGCCAGCAGCTTGGGGCAGGCTGTGGATGAGCAGTACTTC
TRBD1,.,TRBV28,TRBJ1-1,CASRLHDRVNTEAFF,TGTGCCAGCAGACTACACGACAGGGTGAACACTGAAGCTTTCTTT
TRBD1,.,TRBV7-9,TRBJ2-2,CASSRDRAPGELFF,TGTGCCAGCAGCAGGGACAGGGCTCCCGGGGAGCTGTTTTTT
TRBD2,once,TRBV4-1,TRBJ2-4,CASSQEGLAVKNIQYF,TGCGCCAGCAGCCAAGAGGGACTAGCGGTGAAAAACATTCAGTACTTC
.,.,TRBV9,TRBJ2-7,CASSPQVSSYEQYF,TGTGCCAGCAGCCCTCAGGTTTCATCCTACGAGCAGTACTTC
.,once,TRBV5-4,TRBJ2-3,CASSLSADTQYF,TGTGCCAGCAGCTTGTCCGCAGATACGCAGTATTTT
.,.,TRBV2,TRBJ1-4,CASSERVGNEKLFF,TGTGCCAGCAGTGAACGCGTTGGTAATGAAAAACTGTTTTTT
.,.,TRBV9,TRBJ1-2,CASSVGVTPDVGGYTF,TGTGCCAGCAGCGTAGGGGTAACGCCTGACGTGGGCGGCTACACCTTC
TRBD2,.,TRBV5-1,TRBJ2-3,CASSFGGRSPDTQYF,TGCGCCAGCAGCTTCGGGGGGAGGAGCCCAGATACGCAGTATTTT
TRBD2,.,TRBV30,TRBJ2-3,CAWSVKSLSGGAGTQYF,TGTGCCTGGAGTGTAAAGTCCCTAAGCGGGGGGGCAGGCACGCAGTATTTT
TRBD1,.,TRBV15,TRBJ1-1,CATSREGTGGRRTEAFF,TGTGCCACCAGCAGAGAAGGCACAGGGGGCCGGAGGACTGAAGCTTTCTTT
.,once,TRBV13,TRBJ1-2,CASSSIDSLYGYTF,TGTGCCAGCAGCTCAATAGACAGCCTCTATGGCTACACCTTC
.,.,TRBV7-7,TRBJ2-2,CALDLTNTGELFF,TGTGCCCTCGACTTAACGAACACCGGGGAGCTGTTTTTT
.,.,TRBV4-1,TRBJ1-6,CASSQAGRLNSPLHF,TGCGCCAGCAGCCAGGCGGGACGGCTTAATTCACCCCTCCACTTT
TRBD2,.,TRBV10-1,TRBJ2-5,CASSSRGTTSGIGETQYF,TGCGCCAGCAGCAGTCGGGGAACAACTAGCGGGATTGGAGAGACCCAGTACTTC
TRBD2,.,TRBV29-1,TRBJ2-7,CSAKRSGKPYEQYF,TGCAGCGCAAAACGAAGCGGGAAGCCCTACGAGCAGTACTTC
.,.,TRBV7-9,TRBJ1-2,CASSSIRSQEIPGSGGYTF,TGTGCCAGCAGCTCCATTAGAAGTCAGGAGATCCCAGGGTCCGGCGGCTACACCTTC
TRBD2,.,TRBV6-1,TRBJ2-3,CASSDLFGRAGADTQYF,TGTGCCAGCAGTGACTTGTTCGGGAGGGCCGGGGCAGATACGCAGTATTTT
TRBD1,.,TRBV19,TRBJ2-3,CASRIRGNTDTQYF,TGTGCCAGTAGGATCAGGGGGAACACAGATACGCAGTATTTT
.,.,TRBV29-1,TRBJ2-7,CSVGVGDTGEYF,TGCAGCGTTGGGGTGGGGGACACCGGGGAATACTTC
TRBD1,.,TRBV28,TRBJ1-1,CASKTRGRDEAFF,TGTGCCAGCAAGACCAGGGGGCGGGATGAAGCTTTCTTT
.,.,TRBV9,TRBJ1-5,CASSPGVYSNQPQHF,TGTGCCAGCAGCCCCGGTGTGTATAGCAATCAGCCCCAGCATTTT
TRBD1,.,TRBV28,TRBJ1-5,CASSVTGTGNWPQHF,TGTGCCAGCAGTGTTACCGGGACAGGGAATTGGCCCCAGCATTTT
TRBD1,.,TRBV6-1,TRBJ2-1,CASSSRTGEQFF,TGTGCCAGCAGTTCTAGGACAGGGGAGCAGTTCTTC
TRBD2,.,TRBV25-1,TRBJ2-3,CASSEYLAGFTDTQYF,TGTGCCAGCAGTGAATATCTAGCGGGGTTCACAGATACGCAGTATTTT
.,.,TRBV9,TRBJ2-7,CASSSHGSYEQYF,TGTGCCAGCAGCTCGCACGGGAGCTACGAGCAGTACTTC
.,.,TRBV6-1,TRBJ2-3,CASSEGALFTDTQYF,TGTGCCAGCAGTGAAGGGGCCCTCTTCACAGATACGCAGTATTTT